Presented here are 12 T cell receptor beta chains from one specimen sequenced in a study of blood T cell repertoires in COVID-19 (TCRdb year 2020). The library was generated by the immunoSEQ multiplex PCR assay. TCRdb holds this immuneACCESS table with in-frame rearrangements only. Some clones are missing; in checked studies, unresolved V genes explain under half, and the rest has no known cause. The sample table lists under 150,000 clones, roughly 79% of them with a count of one. Of the sample, roughly 8% is held by the ten largest clones. What was sequenced was peripheral blood. These receptors were obtained from a human donor with acute or convalescent COVID-19. The donor label of this sample is uncertain.

This sequence joins TRBV7-9 and TRBJ2-1; TRBD2 matches at 7 bases. The germline CDR1 and CDR2 sequences are SEHNR and FQNEAQ (reference sequence). CDR3 size: 15 residues. Trimming removed 5 bases from V and 0 bases from J; junction bases left unmatched: 4. For the CDR3, the DNA is TGTGCCAGCAGCCCCTGGACTAGCTCCTACAATGAGCAGTTCTTC. Amino acids: CASSPWTSSYNEQFF.

This clone has just a few counts. This chain links TRBV3-1 (or the pseudogene TRBV3-2) with TRBJ1-1; 7 bases align to TRBD1. This CDR3 region has 14 residues. The junction had 8 bases not matched to a gene; V was cut back by 5 bases and J by 5 bases. Germline CDR1 and CDR2: LGHDT and YNNKEL (reference sequence). The CDR3: CASSIRGARTEAFF. The CDR3 DNA follows: TGTGCCAGCAGCATCAGGGGGGCTAGGACTGAAGCTTTCTTT.

V is TRBV27 and J is TRBJ1-3; D unresolved. Per the germline V gene, CDR1 is MNHEY and CDR2 is SMNVEV (reference sequence). The CDR3 extends over 14 amino acids. V shed 5 bases and J shed 0 bases, with 8 bases lying between them. CDR3 bases: TGTGCCAGCAGTCCCTCGTTCTCTGGAAACACCATATATTTT. The encoded protein is CASSPSFSGNTIYF.

Sample share makes this clone medium-sized. This chain connects TRBV5-1 to TRBJ2-3; tentative D call: TRBD2 (6 bases). The germline CDR1 and CDR2 sequences are SGHRS and YFSETQ. V was cut by 0 bases and J by 2 bases, with 7 bases left in between. The CDR3 covers 14 residues. The CDR3 DNA sequence: TGCGCCAGCAGCTTGGAGCGGGTCACAGATACGCAGTATTTT. Its protein is CASSLERVTDTQYF.

The J gene is TRBJ1-3, the V gene TRBV15; 7 bases are shared with TRBD1. The CDR3 runs 16 residues. Germline CDR1 is LNHNV and CDR2 is YYDKDF (reference sequence). The V and J ends lost 2 bases and 0 bases, in that order; junction bases with no gene match: 4. CDR3 nucleotide sequence: TGTGCCACCAGCAGACCAACAGGGGACTCTGGAAACACCATATATTTT. It codes for CATSRPTGDSGNTIYF.

The chain combines TRBV9 with TRBJ1-2, with 7 bases aligning to TRBD1. Germline CDR1 reads SGDLS; CDR2 reads YYNGEE. The CDR3 runs to 17 residues. Trimming at V came to 2 bases and at J to 2 bases, leaving 12 bases not matched to a gene. In DNA, the CDR3 is TGTGCCAGCAGCGTCGACACTACAGGGGAAGAAAACTATGGCTACACCTTC. It specifies CASSVDTTGEENYGYTF.

This clone has only one observation. The genes are TRBV6-5 and TRBJ1-2; D is undetermined. There are 14 residues in the CDR3. CDR1 and CDR2 from the germline V gene are MNHEY and SVGAGI. Trimming removed 8 bases at V and 4 bases at J, with 17 bases between. CDR3 DNA sequence: TGTGCCAGCTGCTTGGGAGGGTCCGGCTATGGCTACACCTTC. This codes for CASCLGGSGYGYTF.

Note on this clone: A junction end diverges from the germline sequence, so it may reflect a read error. The gene calls are TRBV7-9 and TRBJ2-1, with D possibly being TRBD2 (5 bases). The germline CDR1 and CDR2 sequences are SEHNR and FQNEAQ (reference sequence). The CDR3 extends over 11 amino acids. CDR3 bases: TGTGCCAGCAGCTCGGGAACGTCGAGACTCTTC. It yields the protein CASSSGTSRLF.

In this sample, this clone turned up once. The CDR3 sequence is CASSQDNYGNQPQHF. In DNA form, the CDR3 reads TGCGCCAGCAGCCAAGATAATTATGGCAATCAGCCCCAGCATTTT. The rearrangement joins TRBV4-1 to TRBJ1-5; no definite D call. The V gene's germline CDR1 is MGHRA and CDR2 YSYEKL. This CDR3 spans 15 amino acids. V was shortened by 0 bases and J by 2 bases, with 8 bases between the two germline ends.

This sequence joins TRBV2 and TRBJ1-6, with a tentative D call TRBD1 (5 bases). From germline, CDR1 is SNHLY and CDR2 FYNNEI. The CDR3 is made up of 12 amino acids. Trimming removed 11 bases at V and 9 bases at J, with 14 bases between. The CDR3 region is CAGGTGGSPLHF. The CDR3, as DNA: TGTGCCGGGGGGACTGGGGGTTCACCCCTCCACTTT.

This rearrangement joins TRBV6-2 or TRBV6-3 to TRBJ1-2; D not resolved. The CDR3 spans 13 residues. Germline V lookup: CDR1 MNHEY, CDR2 SVGEGT. Trimming pared 6 bases from V and 4 bases from J, leaving 12 bases between. The CDR3 DNA sequence: TGTGCCAGCAGGCCTCAACAATCCTATGGCTACACCTTC. Amino acids: CASRPQQSYGYTF.

The V call is TRBV2, the J call TRBJ1-1; TRBD1 aligns across 10 bases. V trimming: 5 bases; J trimming: 6 bases; junction bases outside the gene matches: 3. This CDR3 has 13 residues. Germline V lookup: CDR1 SNHLY, CDR2 FYNNEI. The CDR3 bases are TGTGCCAGCAGTCGGGACAGGGGCGCTGAAGCTTTCTTT. This sequence encodes CASSRDRGAEAFF.